Below, 29 T cell receptor beta chains from the same sample are listed, as sequenced in a study of blood T cell repertoires in COVID-19. Sequencing was performed with immunoSEQ multiplex PCR; in TCRdb, only in-frame clones are kept and a portion is missing. The sample holds nearly 200,000 clones, about 85% seen once. The source material was peripheral blood. All receptors come from a human donor in a cohort sampled during active COVID-19.

The V and J genes are TRBV18 and TRBJ2-2; possibly TRBD1 for D (6 bases). Germline-derived CDR1 and CDR2 are KGHSH and LQKENI. The CDR3 is 15 amino acids. Trimming shortened V by 2 bases and J by 1 base, and 8 bases separated the two germline ends. The CDR3 is CASSPNRENTGELFF. CDR3 DNA sequence: TGTGCCAGCTCACCAAACAGGGAGAACACCGGGGAGCTGTTTTTT.

The CDR3 nucleotides read TGCGCCAGCACGCTTGAGACTATGAACACTGAAGCTTTCTTT. It is translated as CASTLETMNTEAFF. The chain links TRBV5-1 to TRBJ1-1; D unclear. The CDR3 consists of 14 residues. Deletions cut 6 bases from V and 0 bases from J, with 12 bases between. CDR1 is SGHRS, CDR2 YFSETQ, per germline.

J is TRBJ2-7 and V is TRBV5-8; 7 positions match TRBD1. This CDR3 region has 13 residues. J was trimmed by 4 bases and V by 2 bases; bases with no gene match: 3. Germline V gene lookup returns CDR1 SGHTS and CDR2 YDEGEE. CDR3 sequence reads: CASSFGTDYEQYV. The CDR3 DNA follows: TGTGCCAGCAGCTTCGGGACAGATTACGAGCAGTACGTC.

The DNA of the CDR3 is TGTGCCACCCGTGGTGCGGCTATCACAGATACGCAGTATTTT. Translated: CATRGAAITDTQYF. The J gene is TRBJ2-3, the V gene TRBV6-5; no firm D call. Germline CDR1 is MNHEY and CDR2 is SVGAGI. V dropped 10 bases and J dropped 2 bases, with 16 bases sitting between them. The CDR3 is 14 amino acids.

The V and J genes are TRBV7-2 and TRBJ1-3, with 7 nucleotides matching TRBD1. J gave up 8 bases and V 3 bases, and 7 bases lay outside the gene matches. Germline V gives CDR1 SGHTA, CDR2 FQGNSA. This CDR3 region has 14 residues. The CDR3 sequence is CASSFNRGGYTIYF. The CDR3 DNA sequence: TGTGCCAGCAGCTTCAACAGGGGTGGTTACACCATATATTTT. The whole variable domain, filled in from reference TRBV7-2 and TRBJ1-3, reads GAGVSQSPSNKVTEKGKDVELRCDPISGHTALYWYRQSLGQGLEFLIYFQGNSAPDKSGLPSDRFSAERTGGSVSTLTIQRTQQEDSAVYLCASSFNRGGYTIYFGEGSWLTVV.

The gene calls are TRBV28 and TRBJ2-3; 8 bases fit TRBD2. The CDR3 is 16 amino acids. V was clipped by 3 bases and J by 2 bases; unmatched bases: 7. Germline-derived CDR1 and CDR2 are MDHEN and SYDVKM. The CDR3 protein is CASSLTAGGLTDTQYF. The CDR3 DNA reads TGTGCCAGCAGTTTGACGGCGGGGGGCCTCACAGATACGCAGTATTTT.

V and J are TRBV5-1 and TRBJ1-1; TRBD1 matches at 9 bases. This CDR3 has 16 amino acids. Germline V gene sequence: CDR1 SGHRS, CDR2 YFSETQ. Trimming cost V 0 bases and J 4 bases; bases outside gene matches: 7. The CDR3 region is CASSLAGQGGVTEAFF. The CDR3 nucleotides read TGCGCCAGCAGCTTGGCGGGACAGGGAGGTGTCACTGAAGCTTTCTTT. The full variable domain, with the rest looked up from reference TRBV5-1 and TRBJ1-1, is KAGVTQTPRYLIKTRGQQVTLSCSPISGHRSVSWYQQTPGQGLQFLFEYFSETQRNKGNFPGRFSGRQFSNSRSEMNVSTLELGDSALYLCASSLAGQGGVTEAFFGQGTRLTVV.

The rearrangement links TRBV5-1 to TRBJ2-2, with a tentative D call TRBD1 (5 bases). V was cut by 1 base and J by 1 base, with 11 bases left in between. Germline lookup yields CDR1 SGHRS and CDR2 YFSETQ. This CDR3 has 16 amino acids. CDR3 sequence reads: CASSLLRQGNTGELFF. CDR3 in DNA: TGCGCCAGCAGCTTGCTCAGGCAGGGGAACACCGGGGAGCTGTTTTTT.

V is TRBV25-1 and J is TRBJ1-2, with 8 nucleotides matching TRBD1. V shed 2 bases and J 8 bases; nucleotides not matched to a gene: 7. CDR1 is MGHDK, CDR2 SYGVNS, per germline. The CDR3 covers 14 residues. CDR3 in amino acids: CASSEPGRGQGYTF. CDR3 DNA: TGTGCCAGCAGTGAACCCGGCAGGGGGCAAGGCTACACCTTC.

The V call is TRBV9, the J call TRBJ2-1, with TRBD2 matching over 14 bases. The germline gives CDR1 SGDLS, CDR2 YYNGEE. The CDR3 consists of 17 residues. V was clipped by 0 bases and J by 7 bases; unmatched bases: 6. The CDR3 spells CASSVATSGRAGNEQFF. CDR3 nucleotides: TGTGCCAGCAGCGTAGCGACTAGCGGGAGGGCCGGGAATGAGCAGTTCTTC.

The chain recombines TRBV11-3 with TRBJ2-3; 8 positions agree with TRBD1. CDR1 SGHNT and CDR2 YENEEA come from the germline V gene. After removal of 5 bases from V and 4 bases from J, the junction contained 5 bases not matched to a gene. This CDR3 region has 14 residues. CDR3 sequence reads: CASSDRTGPDTQYF. For the CDR3, the DNA is TGTGCCAGCAGCGACCGGACAGGGCCAGATACGCAGTATTTT.

This chain connects TRBV28 to TRBJ2-3; tentative D call: TRBD1 (6 bases). Germline CDR1 and CDR2: MDHEN and SYDVKM. Trimming cost V 3 bases and J 2 bases, with 9 bases left between them. The CDR3 has 14 residues. The CDR3 nucleotides read TGTGCCAGCAGTTTTAACAGGGACACAGATACGCAGTATTTT. Translated, it gives CASSFNRDTDTQYF. The variable domain in full, completed from reference TRBV28 and TRBJ2-3, reads DVKVTQSSRYLVKRTGEKVFLECVQDMDHENMFWYRQDPGLGLRLIYFSYDVKMKEKGDIPEGYSVSREKKERFSLILESASTNQTSMYLCASSFNRDTDTQYFGPGTRLTVL.

This chain uses TRBV19 with TRBJ2-2; maybe TRBD2 (5 bases). The CDR3 has 15 residues. The germline V gene encodes CDR1 LNHDA and CDR2 SQIVND (reference sequence). Between the trimmed V and J ends, which lost 2 bases and 0 bases, there was a span of 7 bases. This chain's CDR3 is CASSILATNTGELFF. CDR3 DNA: TGTGCCAGTAGTATACTAGCAACGAACACCGGGGAGCTGTTTTTT.

This clone occurred once. The gene calls are TRBV27 and TRBJ2-7, with D uncertain. Germline CDR1 and CDR2: MNHEY and SMNVEV (reference sequence). The CDR3 has 12 residues. Trimming took 3 bases from V and 6 from J, leaving 9 bases between them. CDR3 region: CASSFWHLEQYV. In nucleotides, the CDR3 is TGTGCCAGCAGTTTTTGGCATCTCGAGCAGTACGTC.

The chain couples TRBV3-1 (or the pseudogene TRBV3-2) to TRBJ1-6; 12 nucleotides match TRBD1. Looked up from germline, CDR1 is LGHDT and CDR2 is YNNKEL (reference sequence). This CDR3 contains 14 residues. V lost 3 bases to trimming and J lost 10 bases; unmatched junction nucleotides: 1. CDR3 coding DNA: TGTGCCAGCAGCCAGGGACAGGGGGCATCACCCCTCCACTTT. Its translation: CASSQGQGASPLHF.

The V gene is TRBV11-3, the J gene TRBJ2-3; D is unclear. The V gene's germline CDR1 is SGHNT and CDR2 YENEEA. The V end was cut by 3 bases, the J end by 5 bases, with 12 bases between. This CDR3 is 14 amino acids long. CDR3 in DNA: TGTGCCAGCAGCTTTTCTGGGCAAGTAGATACGCAGTATTTT. Encoded protein: CASSFSGQVDTQYF.

This chain connects TRBV18 to TRBJ1-3; unclear D gene. This CDR3 has 16 residues. Trimming took 2 bases from V and 0 from J, leaving 11 bases between them. CDR1 and CDR2 from the germline V gene are KGHSH and LQKENI. Here the CDR3 reads CASSPYSEISGNTIYF. For the CDR3, the DNA is TGTGCCAGCTCACCATACTCGGAGATCTCTGGAAACACCATATATTTT.

The chain links TRBV3-1 (or the pseudogene TRBV3-2) to TRBJ2-5; D remains unclear. This CDR3 is built from 14 residues. Germline V gene data show CDR1 as LGHDT and CDR2 as YNNKEL (reference sequence). Trimming left V 6 bases short and J 5 bases short, with 16 bases between. This CDR3 is CASRLRSASETQYF. In DNA, the CDR3 is TGTGCCAGCAGACTACGCAGCGCCTCTGAGACCCAGTACTTC.

The chain carries TRBV19 and TRBJ1-1; tentative D call: TRBD1 (6 bases). Germline CDR1 LNHDA, CDR2 SQIVND (reference sequence). The CDR3 sequence is 14 residues long. V lost 5 bases and J lost 0, with 10 bases in between. The DNA of the CDR3 is TGTGCCAGTAGTGGGGGGGCCATGAACACTGAAGCTTTCTTT. Translated, it gives CASSGGAMNTEAFF.

Only one count was recorded for this clone. The chain couples TRBV28 to TRBJ2-3, with 9 nucleotides matching TRBD2. The CDR3 consists of 13 residues. Germline trimming cut 6 bases from V and 8 bases from J; bases unmatched to any gene: 6. CDR1 and CDR2 from the germline V gene are MDHEN and SYDVKM. CDR3 coding DNA: TGTGCCAGCAGATGGCGGGAGGGCGGTACGCAGTATTTT. Its translation: CASRWREGGTQYF.

The chain combines TRBV5-4 with TRBJ2-1; 7 bases agree with TRBD1. With V trimmed by 1 base and J by 8 bases, 3 bases remained unmatched. Germline assignment: CDR1 SGHNT and CDR2 YYREEE (reference sequence). This CDR3 is 13 amino acids long. In nucleotides, the CDR3 is TGTGCCAGCAGCTTGATAGGGGGCGATGAGCAGTTCTTC. It yields the protein CASSLIGGDEQFF.

J is TRBJ2-7 and V is TRBV6-1, with 7 bases aligning to TRBD1. Losses at the gene ends were 5 bases for V and 6 bases for J; bases not matched to a gene: 10. CDR3 length: 14 amino acids. CDR1 MNHNS and CDR2 SASEGT come from the germline V gene. The CDR3 DNA reads TGTGCCAGCAGTTCCCCCGGGACAGCAATCGAGCAGTACGTC. Translation gives CASSSPGTAIEQYV.

This clone was detected only a few times. The chain has TRBV6-6 and TRBJ1-1; possible D gene TRBD1, 5 bases. Germline V gives CDR1 MNHNY, CDR2 SVGAGI (reference sequence). This CDR3 contains 15 residues. V lost 6 bases and J 0 bases, leaving 14 bases between the germline ends. CDR3: CASSSSDSMNTEAFF. The DNA for the CDR3 is TGTGCCAGCAGCTCATCCGACAGTATGAACACTGAAGCTTTCTTT.

The chain combines TRBV10-2 with TRBJ2-5; unclear D gene. Germline CDR1 is WSHSY and CDR2 is SAAADI. The CDR3 has 13 residues. Trimming removed 6 bases at V and 2 bases at J, with 10 bases between. CDR3 sequence: CASRRRRQETQYF. Written as DNA, the CDR3 is TGCGCCAGCAGACGCAGGCGACAAGAGACCCAGTACTTC.

V and J are TRBV21-1 and TRBJ2-1; the table's D call, TRBD2, was not checked against the DNA. TRBV21-1 is termed a pseudogene. The CDR3 runs to 16 residues. The DNA for the CDR3 is TGTGCCAGCAGCAAAGCGTTGCAGCAGCGGGTCTATGAGCAGTTCTTC. It is translated as CASSKALQQRVYEQFF.

V is TRBV7-9 and J is TRBJ1-3; 10 bases agree with TRBD1. V lost 5 bases to trimming and J lost 2 bases; unmatched junction nucleotides: 6. CDR1 and CDR2 (germline): SEHNR, FQNEAQ (reference sequence). The CDR3 is made up of 16 amino acids. The CDR3 sequence: CASSRPGTGAGNTIYF. The CDR3 nucleotides are TGTGCCAGCAGCCGACCCGGGACAGGGGCTGGAAACACCATATATTTT.

The V and J genes are TRBV2 and TRBJ2-7, with D unresolved. Germline V gives CDR1 SNHLY, CDR2 FYNNEI. CDR3 length: 12 residues. The germline V and J ends were trimmed by 3 bases and 3 bases, with 6 bases remaining between them. This CDR3 reads CASSERDYEQYF. In DNA form, the CDR3 reads TGTGCCAGCAGTGAGCGAGACTACGAGCAGTACTTC.

The V and J genes are TRBV7-6 and TRBJ1-1, with TRBD1 matching 8 bases. The germline gives CDR1 SGHVS, CDR2 FNYEAQ. J lost 6 bases, V lost 1 base, and 4 bases had no gene match. This CDR3 region has 14 residues. The CDR3: CASSLGTGFAEAFF. CDR3 DNA sequence: TGTGCCAGCAGCTTAGGGACAGGGTTCGCTGAAGCTTTCTTT. Full variable domain (remainder filled in from reference TRBV7-6 and TRBJ1-1): GAGVSQSPRYKVTKRGQDVALRCDPISGHVSLYWYRQALGQGPEFLTYFNYEAQQDKSGLPNDRFSAERPEGSISTLTIQRTEQRDSAMYRCASSLGTGFAEAFFGQGTRLTVV.

The J gene is TRBJ2-7, the V gene TRBV12-3 or TRBV12-4; D is perhaps TRBD2 (6 bases). Trimming pared 3 bases from V and 2 bases from J, leaving 8 bases between. The CDR3 has 13 residues. The CDR3 here is CASSLGGTYEQYF. The CDR3 DNA reads as TGTGCCAGCAGTTTGGGAGGAACCTACGAGCAGTACTTC.